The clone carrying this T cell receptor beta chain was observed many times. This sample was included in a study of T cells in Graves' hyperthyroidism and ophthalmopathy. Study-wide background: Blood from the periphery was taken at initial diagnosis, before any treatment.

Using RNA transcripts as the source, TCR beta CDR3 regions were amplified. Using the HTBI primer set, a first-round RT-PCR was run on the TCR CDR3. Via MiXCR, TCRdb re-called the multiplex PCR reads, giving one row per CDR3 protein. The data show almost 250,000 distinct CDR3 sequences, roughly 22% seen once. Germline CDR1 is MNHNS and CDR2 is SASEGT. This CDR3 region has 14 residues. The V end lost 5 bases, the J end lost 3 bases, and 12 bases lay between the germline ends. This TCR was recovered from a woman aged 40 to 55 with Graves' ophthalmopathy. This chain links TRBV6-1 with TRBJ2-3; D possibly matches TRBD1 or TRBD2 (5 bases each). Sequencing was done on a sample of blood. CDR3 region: CASSLRDATDTQYF. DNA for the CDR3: TGTGCCAGCAGTCTCCGGGACGCAACAGATACGCAGTATTTT.